This TCR beta chain was captured in a study of control samples from healthy donors and cancer patients. V was trimmed by 5 bases and J by 3 bases, leaving 13 bases between them. This CDR3 has 14 amino acids. The germline CDR1 and CDR2 sequences are MDHEN and SYDVKM. Sequencing was performed with immunoSEQ multiplex PCR; in TCRdb, only in-frame clones are kept and a portion is missing. The sample has 100,000 to 150,000 clones, over 80% seen once. What was sequenced was blood. The V gene is TRBV28, the J gene TRBJ1-2, with D uncertain. The TCR sequence derives from a woman in her 50s in good health. The CDR3 DNA is TGTGCCAGCAGTCAAACGAACACCTACTATGGCTACACCTTC. Amino acid sequence: CASSQTNTYYGYTF.